This T cell receptor beta chain was identified during a study of T-cell memory formation after mild COVID-19. Study-level results: The appearance of some responding clones in pre-infection memory suggested that cross-reactive memory joined.

TCRdb re-analysed the 5' RACE reads in MiXCR, keeping a single row per CDR3 protein. The sample has roughly 130,000 distinct CDR3 sequences, approximately 15% seen once. Only a few counts were recorded for this clonotype. As yet, its antigen is unknown. The sample taken for sequencing was PBMCs or a T cell subset sorted from them (not recorded which). The receptor's source is a man between 18 and 29 years old who had mild COVID-19 (a few samples of this study predate the infection). Cell type and time point are not known.

CDR3 loop: CSVEVGGNQPQHF. The CDR3 coding sequence is TGCAGCGTTGAAGTGGGGGGCAATCAGCCCCAGCATTTT. This sequence joins TRBV29-1 and TRBJ1-5; perhaps TRBD1 as D (5 bases). The ends were cut back, 1 base at V and 2 bases at J, with 6 bases in the middle. CDR3 size: 13 residues. The germline V gene encodes CDR1 SQVTM and CDR2 ANQGSEA.